Presented here are 28 T cell receptor beta chains from one specimen sequenced in a study of shared clonotypes between healthy human individuals. Naive CD8 cells lacked CD45RO and underwent positive selection for CCR7, leaving out terminally differentiated effector memory CD45RA+ cells. Generated by immunoSEQ multiplex PCR, the TCRdb table keeps only in-frame clones and is missing some. The sample consists of a few million clones, 93% of them appearing once. Sequenced: naive CD8+ T cells from PBMCs. These receptors all stem from a man aged 18 to 29 in good health. Some clones in this sample may be carry-over from other donors' samples.

The gene calls are TRBV11-2 and TRBJ2-1; TRBD2 matches at 9 bases. The CDR3 covers 16 residues. Germline-derived CDR1 and CDR2 are SGHAT and FQNNGV. V shed 7 bases, J shed 2 bases, and the junction held 9 bases outside the gene matches. The CDR3 is CASTPPGGRAYNEQFF. In DNA, the CDR3 is TGTGCCAGCACTCCCCCCGGCGGGAGGGCCTACAATGAGCAGTTCTTC.

The J gene is TRBJ1-2, the V gene TRBV2; 8 bases map to TRBD1. The CDR3 covers 12 residues. Looked up from germline, CDR1 is SNHLY and CDR2 is FYNNEI. Losses at the gene ends were 9 bases for V and 2 bases for J; bases not matched to a gene: 2. This CDR3 reads CARGQENYGYTF. The CDR3 DNA reads TGTGCCAGGGGACAGGAGAACTATGGCTACACCTTC.

The chain combines TRBV4-1 with TRBJ2-7, with 8 bases aligning to TRBD1. This CDR3 spans 14 amino acids. Germline values: CDR1 MGHRA, CDR2 YSYEKL. Trimming removed 3 bases from V and 2 bases from J; junction bases left unmatched: 3. CDR3 sequence reads: CASSHRTGTYEQYF. CDR3 sequence (DNA): TGCGCCAGCAGCCATAGGACAGGGACCTACGAGCAGTACTTC.

The CDR3 spells CASSTDRSGANVLTF. CDR3 coding DNA: TGTGCCAGCAGTACCGACCGCTCTGGGGCCAACGTCCTGACTTTC. The chain uses TRBV27 and TRBJ2-6; no definite D call. This CDR3 comprises 15 residues. Germline lookup yields CDR1 MNHEY and CDR2 SMNVEV (reference sequence). The ends were cut back, 5 bases at V and 0 bases at J, with 8 bases in the middle.

The genes are TRBV2 and TRBJ2-7; TRBD1 might be the D (5 bases). The V end was cut by 2 bases, the J end by 3 bases, with 11 bases between. The CDR3 is made up of 14 amino acids. From germline, CDR1 is SNHLY and CDR2 FYNNEI. CDR3 sequence reads: CASSETTVNYEQYF. The CDR3 coding sequence is TGTGCCAGCAGTGAAACGACAGTGAACTACGAGCAGTACTTC.

The rearrangement links TRBV10-3 to TRBJ1-1; D is unresolved. CDR1 and CDR2 from the germline V gene are ENHRY and SYGVKD. V lost 2 bases, J lost 7 bases, and 8 bases lay in between. The CDR3 consists of 12 residues. The CDR3 DNA is TGTGCCATCAGTGAGGACCTTGATGAAGCTTTCTTT. Amino acids: CAISEDLDEAFF.

In its sample, this clone was seen once. This rearrangement joins TRBV15 to TRBJ1-3; D is undetermined. The V end lost 5 bases, the J end lost 8 bases, and 19 bases lay between the germline ends. The CDR3 extends over 15 amino acids. The germline CDR1 and CDR2 sequences are LNHNV and YYDKDF (reference sequence). The CDR3 coding sequence is TGTGCCACCAGCCCAGAGGCGGGGTCTACGCACACCATATATTTT. It translates to CATSPEAGSTHTIYF.

The chain recombines TRBV6-4 with TRBJ2-1; 12 nucleotides agree with TRBD2. In germline, CDR1 is MRHNA, CDR2 SNTAGT. With 3 bases clipped from V and 7 bases from J, the junction kept 10 bases outside the gene matches. The CDR3 extends over 17 amino acids. CDR3 sequence (DNA): TGTGCCAGCAGTGAGGGCTGGCTAGCGGGAGGGCCGAATGAGCAGTTCTTC. It translates to CASSEGWLAGGPNEQFF.

This clone was seen only once. The chain links TRBV7-2 to TRBJ2-1; 8 bases are shared with TRBD1. Germline V gives CDR1 SGHTA, CDR2 FQGNSA. The CDR3 loop spans 14 amino acids. The trim removed 2 bases at V and 4 bases at J, leaving 1 base unmatched. CDR3 region: CASSLQGAYNEQFF. DNA of the CDR3: TGTGCCAGCAGCTTACAGGGGGCGTACAATGAGCAGTTCTTC.

This chain links TRBV28 with TRBJ2-1; possibly TRBD1 or TRBD2 for D (5 bases each). This CDR3 comprises 14 residues. V was trimmed by 7 bases and J by 4 bases, leaving 14 bases between them. Germline values: CDR1 MDHEN, CDR2 SYDVKM. The CDR3 protein is CASTRVGVYNEQFF. CDR3 bases: TGTGCCAGCACCCGGGTGGGGGTTTACAATGAGCAGTTCTTC.

The chain employs TRBV18 and TRBJ2-3; 9 bases line up with TRBD1. V shed 8 bases, J shed 0 bases, and the junction held 3 bases outside the gene matches. The CDR3 runs to 14 residues. Per the germline V gene, CDR1 is KGHSH and CDR2 is LQKENI. The DNA of the CDR3 is TGTGCCAGCGAACAGGGGGCGAGCACAGATACGCAGTATTTT. Its translation: CASEQGASTDTQYF.

V is TRBV5-6 and J is TRBJ2-1; D might be TRBD1 (6 bases). V was pared by 2 bases and J by 2 bases, with 11 bases between. Germline V gene data show CDR1 as SGHDT and CDR2 as YYEEEE. The length of the CDR3 is 15 residues. CDR3 bases: TGTGCCAGCAGCTTAGGGGGACACACCTACAATGAGCAGTTCTTC. Its protein is CASSLGGHTYNEQFF. The entire variable domain, with the rest obtained from reference TRBV5-6 and TRBJ2-1, is as follows: DAGVTQSPTHLIKTRGQQVTLRCSPKSGHDTVSWYQQALGQGPQFIFQYYEEEERQRGNFPDRFSGHQFPNYSSELNVNALLLGDSALYLCASSLGGHTYNEQFFGPGTRLTVL.

This chain joins TRBV5-8 and TRBJ2-7; D is unresolved. The germline CDR1 and CDR2 sequences are SGHTS and YDEGEE. The CDR3 has 13 amino acids. The V end was cut by 6 bases, the J end by 1 base, with 11 bases between. CDR3 amino acids: CASTSRRSYEQYF. In DNA form, the CDR3 reads TGTGCCAGCACATCAAGAAGGTCCTACGAGCAGTACTTC.

This clone showed up just once. This chain connects TRBV19 to TRBJ1-1; D remains unclear. The V gene lost 4 bases and the J gene lost 6 bases, with 12 bases spanning the gap. CDR1 is LNHDA and CDR2 is SQIVND in the germline V gene (reference sequence). This CDR3 is 13 amino acids long. The chain's CDR3 is CASSNSRGAEAFF. The CDR3 DNA is TGTGCCAGTAGTAACTCCCGAGGTGCTGAAGCTTTCTTT.

This chain links TRBV7-9 with TRBJ2-3, with TRBD1 matching over 9 bases. V lost 6 bases and J lost 4; bases outside the gene matches: 8. The CDR3 length is 15 residues. Germline V gene sequence: CDR1 SEHNR, CDR2 FQNEAQ (reference sequence). The CDR3 is CASRPGTGRADTQYF. In nucleotides, the CDR3 is TGTGCCAGCAGGCCGGGGACAGGGAGGGCAGATACGCAGTATTTT.

This clone appeared a single time. The chain combines TRBV7-9 with TRBJ2-7; D possibly corresponds to TRBD1 (6 bases). Germline V gene lookup returns CDR1 SEHNR and CDR2 FQNEAQ (reference sequence). V was cut by 1 base and J by 1 base, with 14 bases left in between. CDR3 size: 16 residues. The CDR3 DNA reads as TGTGCCAGCAGCTTAGAAGGGGACATTGAATCCTACGAGCAGTACTTC. It yields the protein CASSLEGDIESYEQYF.

J is TRBJ2-5 and V is TRBV9, with TRBD1 matching over 8 bases. V gave up 3 bases and J gave up 1 base; unmatched junction bases: 5. The germline V gene has CDR1 SGDLS and CDR2 YYNGEE. This CDR3 has 15 residues. In DNA form, the CDR3 reads TGTGCCAGCAGCGCTACAGGGGGTAGCCAAGAGACCCAGTACTTC. It is translated as CASSATGGSQETQYF.

V is TRBV7-9 and J is TRBJ1-2; possibly TRBD1 for D (5 bases). There are 14 residues in the CDR3. Trimming removed 3 bases at V and 5 bases at J, with 13 bases between. Germline values: CDR1 SEHNR, CDR2 FQNEAQ (reference sequence). The CDR3: CASSFKTARYGYTF. The CDR3, as DNA: TGTGCCAGCAGCTTCAAGACAGCGAGATATGGCTACACCTTC. The entire variable domain, with the rest obtained from reference TRBV7-9 and TRBJ1-2, is as follows: DTGVSQNPRHKITKRGQNVTFRCDPISEHNRLYWYRQTLGQGPEFLTYFQNEAQLEKSRLLSDRFSAERPKGSFSTLEIQRTEQGDSAMYLCASSFKTARYGYTFGSGTRLTVV.

The genes are TRBV9 and TRBJ1-5; a weak D match, TRBD1 (6 bases). The CDR3 runs 15 residues. Germline values: CDR1 SGDLS, CDR2 YYNGEE. The V gene lost 3 bases and the J gene lost 0 bases, with 10 bases spanning the gap. The CDR3 DNA reads as TGTGCCAGCAGCGAAGGGACAACTAGCAATCAGCCCCAGCATTTT. Translating gives CASSEGTTSNQPQHF.

In its sample, this clone was seen a few times. The CDR3: CATQWGFTEAFF. CDR3 nucleotides: TGTGCCACCCAATGGGGATTCACTGAAGCTTTCTTT. The rearrangement links TRBV19 to TRBJ1-1; D is undetermined. V was cut by 10 bases and J by 4 bases, with 13 bases left in between. The CDR3 contains 12 residues. Per germline, CDR1 LNHDA and CDR2 SQIVND (reference sequence).

CDR3 DNA: TGTGCCAGCAGCTGGACGGTGGCCGAGCAGTACTTC. Translating gives CASSWTVAEQYF. J is TRBJ2-7 and V is TRBV7-8, with unresolved D. Per germline, CDR1 SGHVS and CDR2 FQNEAQ. The CDR3 runs 12 residues. V lost 4 bases and J 6 bases, leaving 10 bases between the germline ends.

Of note for this clone: A much larger clone differs by one base, so this may be a read error. Other DNA sequences in this specimen translate into the identical CDR3. The genes are TRBV6-5 and TRBJ1-1, with D unresolved. The CDR3 consists of 12 residues. Deletions cut 5 bases from V and 1 base from J, with 5 bases between. Germline CDR1 and CDR2: MNHEY and SVGAGI. The CDR3 is CASSIGNTEAFF. The CDR3 DNA is TGTGCCAGCAGTATAGGGAACACTGAAGCTTTCTTT.

This chain connects TRBV27 to TRBJ1-1, with TRBD1 as a possible D gene (5 bases). From germline, CDR1 is MNHEY and CDR2 SMNVEV (reference sequence). This CDR3 has 14 residues. Trimming removed 3 bases at V and 3 bases at J, with 11 bases between. The CDR3 loop is CASSLGGSDTEAFF. CDR3 nucleotides: TGTGCCAGCAGTTTGGGGGGTTCGGACACTGAAGCTTTCTTT.

The CDR3 here is CASSSFGGTSYEQYF. The CDR3 bases are TGTGCCAGCAGCTCTTTTGGCGGGACGTCCTACGAGCAGTACTTC. V is TRBV7-2 and J is TRBJ2-7, with D possibly matching TRBD2 (6 bases). This CDR3 is 15 amino acids long. Trimming removed 4 bases at V and 1 base at J, with 14 bases between. Germline V gives CDR1 SGHTA, CDR2 FQGNSA.

The V gene is TRBV27, the J gene TRBJ2-5, with a tentative D call TRBD1 (6 bases). CDR3 size: 15 residues. Germline V gene data show CDR1 as MNHEY and CDR2 as SMNVEV (reference sequence). Deletions cut 5 bases from V and 5 bases from J, with 18 bases between. CDR3 sequence (DNA): TGTGCCAGCAGTCGTACAGGGATCACGGAGGAGACCCAGTACTTC. Translation gives CASSRTGITEETQYF.

Notes on this clone: Other DNA sequences from this sample encode an identical CDR3 as well. This chain joins TRBV27 and TRBJ2-1, with D possibly being TRBD2 (5 bases). The germline gives CDR1 MNHEY, CDR2 SMNVEV (reference sequence). The CDR3 has 12 amino acids. The V gene lost 6 bases and the J gene lost 10 bases, with 13 bases spanning the gap. CDR3 coding DNA: TGTGCCAGCAGCACTGCGGGTGGGGAGCAGTTCTTC. Its protein product is CASSTAGGEQFF.

This chain links TRBV7-6 with TRBJ2-7, with D possibly matching TRBD1 (5 bases). This CDR3 has 14 residues. V was trimmed by 5 bases and J by 5 bases, leaving 16 bases between them. CDR1 and CDR2 from the germline V gene are SGHVS and FNYEAQ. The CDR3 bases are TGTGCCAGCAGCCCTAGGACAACCGGCAACGAGCAGTACTTC. Encoded protein: CASSPRTTGNEQYF.

V and J are TRBV27 and TRBJ1-2; TRBD1 aligns across 7 bases. This CDR3 has 15 residues. V lost 5 bases, J lost 4 bases, and 10 bases stayed unmatched. The V gene's germline CDR1 is MNHEY and CDR2 SMNVEV (reference sequence). CDR3 in amino acids: CASSPSPGGLYGYTF. The CDR3 DNA sequence: TGTGCCAGCAGTCCCAGTCCAGGGGGACTCTATGGCTACACCTTC.